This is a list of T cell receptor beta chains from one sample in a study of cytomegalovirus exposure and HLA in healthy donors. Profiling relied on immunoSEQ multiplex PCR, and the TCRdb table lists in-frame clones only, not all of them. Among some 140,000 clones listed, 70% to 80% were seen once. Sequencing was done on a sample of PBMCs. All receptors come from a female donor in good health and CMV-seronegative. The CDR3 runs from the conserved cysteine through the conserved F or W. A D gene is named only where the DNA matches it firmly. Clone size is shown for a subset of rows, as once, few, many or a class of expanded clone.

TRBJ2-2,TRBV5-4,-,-,CASSPSGGNTGELFF,TGTGCCAGCAGCCCCTCCGGCGGGAACACCGGGGAGCTGTTTTTT
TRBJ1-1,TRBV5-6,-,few,CASSPLPKTNTEAFF,TGTGCCAGCAGCCCCCTACCCAAAACGAACACTGAAGCTTTCTTT
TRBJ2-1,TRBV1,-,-,CTSSQVRTSGSTNEQFF,TGCACCAGCAGCCAAGTTCGGACTAGCGGGAGTACAAATGAGCAGTTCTTC
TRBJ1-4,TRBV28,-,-,CASRFSGANEKLFF,TGTGCCAGCAGGTTCTCAGGGGCTAATGAAAAACTGTTTTTT
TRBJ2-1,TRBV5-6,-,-,CASSLASSYNEQFF,TGTGCCAGCAGCTTGGCGAGCTCCTACAATGAGCAGTTCTTC
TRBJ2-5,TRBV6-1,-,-,CASSLGGRETQYF,TGTGCCAGCAGTCTGGGGGGTCGAGAGACCCAGTACTTC
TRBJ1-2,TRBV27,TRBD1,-,CASSSDRENYGYTF,TGTGCCAGCAGTTCGGACAGGGAGAACTATGGCTACACCTTC
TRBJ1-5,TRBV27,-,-,CASSSRGRANQPQHF,TGTGCCAGCAGTTCCAGGGGTCGGGCGAATCAGCCCCAGCATTTT
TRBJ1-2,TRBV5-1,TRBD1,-,CASSSGQGAGGYTF,TGCGCCAGCAGCTCAGGACAGGGGGCAGGTGGCTACACCTTC
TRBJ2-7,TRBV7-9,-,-,CASSLPVAGEQYF,TGTGCCAGCAGCCTACCGGTGGCAGGCGAGCAGTACTTC
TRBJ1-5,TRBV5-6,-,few,CASSLAGRGGEDF,TGTGCCAGCAGCTTGGCCGGACGGGGGGGTGAGGATTTT
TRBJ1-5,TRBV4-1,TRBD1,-,CASSPRTGEDQPQHF,TGCGCCAGCAGCCCTCGGACAGGGGAGGATCAGCCCCAGCATTTT
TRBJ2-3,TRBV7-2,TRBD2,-,CASSPNSGGAGDTQYF,TGTGCCAGCAGCCCAAATAGCGGGGGGGCCGGAGATACGCAGTATTTT
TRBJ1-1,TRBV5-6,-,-,CASSLGLGGTEAFF,TGTGCCAGCAGCTTGGGACTTGGAGGGACTGAAGCTTTCTTT
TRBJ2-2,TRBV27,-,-,CASSLLSGGVGELFF,TGTGCCAGCAGTTTACTCTCTGGAGGGGTCGGGGAGCTGTTTTTT
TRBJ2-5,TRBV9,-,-,CASSVSNEETQYF,TGTGCCAGCAGCGTTTCCAATGAAGAGACCCAGTACTTC
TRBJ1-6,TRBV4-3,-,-,CASSQDRGISPLHF,TGCGCCAGCAGCCAAGATAGGGGCATTTCACCCCTCCACTTT
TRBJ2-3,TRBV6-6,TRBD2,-,CASSYGLAGGTDTQYF,TGTGCCAGCAGTTACGGACTAGCGGGAGGAACAGATACGCAGTATTTT
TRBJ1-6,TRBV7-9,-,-,CASSLAGRKTRRGSPLHF,TGTGCCAGCAGCTTAGCTGGACGGAAAACCCGGAGGGGCTCACCCCTCCACTTT
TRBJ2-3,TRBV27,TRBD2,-,CASSTLAASTDTQYF,TGTGCCAGCAGTACACTAGCGGCTAGCACAGATACGCAGTATTTT
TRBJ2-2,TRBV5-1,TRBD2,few,CASSLTSGSTGELFF,TGCGCCAGCAGCCTGACTAGCGGAAGCACCGGGGAGCTGTTTTTT
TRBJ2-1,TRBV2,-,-,CASRGPPGSSYNEQFF,TGTGCCAGCCGCGGCCCGCCGGGGAGCTCCTACAATGAGCAGTTCTTC
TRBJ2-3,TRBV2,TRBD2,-,CASSPGGGVRHTQYF,TGTGCCAGCAGCCCCGGCGGGGGAGTCCGACATACGCAGTATTTT
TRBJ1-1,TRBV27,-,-,CASKLGGGRQAKAFF,TGTGCCAGCAAATTGGGGGGGGGCCGCCAGGCAAAGGCTTTCTTT
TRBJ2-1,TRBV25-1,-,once,CASSEGGYEQFF,TGTGCCAGCAGTGAAGGCGGGTATGAGCAGTTCTTC
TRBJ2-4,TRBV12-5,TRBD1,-,CASGRTGSNIQYF,TGTGCTAGTGGGAGGACAGGGTCGAACATTCAGTACTTC
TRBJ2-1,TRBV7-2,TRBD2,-,CASSLGLAGNNEQFF,TGTGCCAGCAGCTTAGGACTAGCGGGAAACAATGAGCAGTTCTTC
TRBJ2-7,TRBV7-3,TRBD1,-,CASSSRDRVGEQYF,TGTGCCAGCAGCTCGAGGGACAGGGTAGGCGAGCAGTACTTC
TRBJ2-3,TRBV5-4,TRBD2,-,CASSLAGGGPPDTQYF,TGTGCCAGCAGCTTGGCCGGCGGGGGGCCCCCAGATACGCAGTATTTT
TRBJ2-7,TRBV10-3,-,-,CAISTGYEQYF,TGTGCCATCAGTACAGGGTACGAGCAGTACTTC